Presented here are 5 T cell receptor beta chains from one specimen sequenced in a study of shared clonotypes between healthy human individuals. Generated by immunoSEQ multiplex PCR, the TCRdb table keeps only in-frame clones and is missing some. This table has around 2.3 million clones, approximately 96% appearing once. Sample: naive CD4+ T cells sorted from blood. Subset specified: CD45RA+ positively selected. The receptor source for this set is a man between 18 and 29 years old in good health.

The rearrangement links TRBV7-9 to TRBJ1-2, with D possibly TRBD1 on 5 matching bases. Germline-derived CDR1 and CDR2 are SEHNR and FQNEAQ (reference sequence). The CDR3 spans 13 residues. The germline V and J ends were trimmed by 5 bases and 4 bases, with 11 bases remaining between them. The CDR3 reads CASSPGQLYGYTF. The CDR3 coding sequence is TGTGCCAGCAGCCCCGGACAACTCTATGGCTACACCTTC.

The chain joins TRBV7-9 to TRBJ2-1; TRBD2 matches 13 bases. The CDR3 has 15 residues. The germline V gene has CDR1 SEHNR and CDR2 FQNEAQ (reference sequence). V trimming: 4 bases; J trimming: 7 bases; junction bases outside the gene matches: 4. The DNA for the CDR3 is TGTGCCAGCAGCTGGACTAGCGGGAGTGTAAATGAGCAGTTCTTC. The encoded protein is CASSWTSGSVNEQFF.

The gene calls are TRBV7-9 and TRBJ2-7; possibly TRBD1 for D (5 bases). In germline, CDR1 is SEHNR, CDR2 FQNEAQ (reference sequence). Trimming left V 5 bases short and J 5 bases short, with 13 bases between. This CDR3 has 13 residues. The CDR3 reads CASSSRGINEQYF. CDR3 sequence (DNA): TGTGCCAGCAGCAGTAGGGGTATCAACGAGCAGTACTTC.

This rearrangement joins TRBV5-1 to TRBJ1-1, with 7 bases identical to TRBD1. The germline V gene has CDR1 SGHRS and CDR2 YFSETQ. The CDR3 totals 15 residues. V shed 4 bases and J 5 bases; nucleotides not matched to a gene: 11. The CDR3 DNA follows: TGCGCCAGCAGCATAGGGACAGCCGGGGGTACTGAAGCTTTCTTT. Protein sequence: CASSIGTAGGTEAFF.

A few counts support this clone. The CDR3 DNA sequence: TGTGCCAGCAGCTTATGGTACGAATACGAGCAGTACTTC. It translates to CASSLWYEYEQYF. The chain uses TRBV11-2 and TRBJ2-7; D is ambiguous. The V end lost 2 bases, the J end lost 4 bases, and 9 bases lay between the germline ends. Germline V CDR1 and CDR2: SGHAT, FQNNGV. The CDR3 runs 13 residues.